This T cell receptor (beta chain) is drawn from a study of Ad26.COV2.S vaccination and SARS-CoV-2 variants. Produced via immunoSEQ multiplex PCR; TCRdb's table is partial and in-frame only. Of roughly 410,000 clones in the sample, 83% were seen once. The treatment denotes: approximately 18 received Ad26.COV2.S at low or high dose, single or two shots; 5 received placebo; per-sample allocation not given. Day 63 after the first injection of vaccine or placebo was the sampling time. The CDR3 loop spans 16 amino acids. Germline V CDR1 and CDR2: SGHDN, FVKESK. V lost 1 base to trimming and J lost 0 bases, with 12 bases between them.

The chain links TRBV14 to TRBJ1-1, with D perhaps TRBD1 (5 bases). This specimen consisted of peripheral blood, obtained in a trial of Ad26.COV2.S vaccine versus placebo. The receptor's source is a person aged 18-60 years who received the Ad26.COV2.S COVID-19 vaccine or a placebo. The CDR3 nucleotides read TGTGCCAGCAGCCAAGCCCGGGGCGGCTTGAACACTGAAGCTTTCTTT. It translates to CASSQARGGLNTEAFF. Variable domain in full (rest from reference TRBV14 and TRBJ1-1): EAGVTQFPSHSVIEKGQTVTLRCDPISGHDNLYWYRRVMGKEIKFLLHFVKESKQDESGMPNNRFLAERTGGTYSTLKVQPAELEDSGVYFCASSQARGGLNTEAFFGQGTRLTVV.